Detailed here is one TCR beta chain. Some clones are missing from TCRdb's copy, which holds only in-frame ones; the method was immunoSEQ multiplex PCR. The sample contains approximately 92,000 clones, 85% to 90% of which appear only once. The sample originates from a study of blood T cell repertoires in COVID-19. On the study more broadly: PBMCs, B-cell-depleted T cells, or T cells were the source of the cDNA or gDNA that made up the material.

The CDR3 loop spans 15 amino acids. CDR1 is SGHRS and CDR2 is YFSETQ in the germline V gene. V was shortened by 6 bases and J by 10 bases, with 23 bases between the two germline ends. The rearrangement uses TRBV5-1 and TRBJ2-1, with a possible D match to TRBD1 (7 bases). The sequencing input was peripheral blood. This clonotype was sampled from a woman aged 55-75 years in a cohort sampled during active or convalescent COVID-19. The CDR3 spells CASTDVAAGGGEQFF. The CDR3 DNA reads TGCGCCAGCACTGATGTTGCGGCAGGGGGAGGAGAGCAGTTCTTC.